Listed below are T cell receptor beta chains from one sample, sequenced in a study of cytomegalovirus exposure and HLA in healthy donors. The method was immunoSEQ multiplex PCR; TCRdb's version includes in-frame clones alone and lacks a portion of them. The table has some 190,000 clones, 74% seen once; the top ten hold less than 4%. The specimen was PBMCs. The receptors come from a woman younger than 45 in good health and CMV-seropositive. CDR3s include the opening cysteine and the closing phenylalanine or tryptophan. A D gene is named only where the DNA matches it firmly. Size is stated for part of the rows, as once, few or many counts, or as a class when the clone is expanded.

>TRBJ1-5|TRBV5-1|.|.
TGCGCCAGCAGCTTGGGCGGCCTTAGCAATCAGCCCCAGCATTTT
CASSLGGLSNQPQHF
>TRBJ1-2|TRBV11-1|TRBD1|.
TGTGCCAGCAGCTTGGACAGGGCGTATGGCTACACCTTC
CASSLDRAYGYTF
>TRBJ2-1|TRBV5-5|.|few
TGTGCCAGCAGCTCGGAACTAGCCGTCAATGAGCAGTTCTTC
CASSSELAVNEQFF
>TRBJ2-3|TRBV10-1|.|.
TGCGCCAGCGCCTTGGACTCAACCACAGATACGCAGTATTTT
CASALDSTTDTQYF
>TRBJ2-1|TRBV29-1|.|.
TGCAGCGTTAGTCTCAGGGTAAATGAGCAGTTCTTC
CSVSLRVNEQFF
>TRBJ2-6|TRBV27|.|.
TGTGCCAGTGGAGACAGGCTCTCGGTTGGGGCCAACGTCCTGACTTTC
CASGDRLSVGANVLTF
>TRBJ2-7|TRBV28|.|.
TGTGCCAGCCGTGCACTATCCTACGAGCAGTACTTC
CASRALSYEQYF
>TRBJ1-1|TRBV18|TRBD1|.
TGTGCCAGCTCACCAGAGGGGGCGAACACTGAAGCTTTCTTT
CASSPEGANTEAFF
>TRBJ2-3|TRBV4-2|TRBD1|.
TGTGCCAGCAGCCTACGGAGCCAGGGGGCAGATACGCAGTATTTT
CASSLRSQGADTQYF
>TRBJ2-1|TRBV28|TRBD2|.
TGTGCCAGCAGCGGGACTAGCGGGAGAGGTGAGCAGTTCTTC
CASSGTSGRGEQFF
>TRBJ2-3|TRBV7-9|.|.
TGTGCCAGCAGGAGAGGCACAGATACGCAGTATTTT
CASRRGTDTQYF
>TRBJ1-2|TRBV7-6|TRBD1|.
TGTGCCAGCAACGGAGGGACAGGGGATGAGGGCTACACCTTC
CASNGGTGDEGYTF
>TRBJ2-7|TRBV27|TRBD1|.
TGTGCCAGCAGTACCCGGGACAGCAACTACGAGCAGTACTTC
CASSTRDSNYEQYF
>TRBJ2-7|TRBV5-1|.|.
TGCGCCACCCTTTCCCACGAGCAGTACTTC
CATLSHEQYF
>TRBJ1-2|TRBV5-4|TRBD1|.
TGTGCCAGCAGCTTGGGGACAGGGATGGGCTACACCTTC
CASSLGTGMGYTF
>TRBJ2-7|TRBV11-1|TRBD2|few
TGTGCCAGCAGCTTAGAAAGGCCGGCTAGCGGGAGTCCCCACGAGCAGTACTTC
CASSLERPASGSPHEQYF
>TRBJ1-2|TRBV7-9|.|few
TGTGCCAGCAGCTTTGAGGATCAGTACTATGGCTACACCTTC
CASSFEDQYYGYTF
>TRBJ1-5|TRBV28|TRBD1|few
TGTGCCAGCAGTTCACCAAGAACAGGGGTTGGCCAGCCCCAGCATTTT
CASSSPRTGVGQPQHF
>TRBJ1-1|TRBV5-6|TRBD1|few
TGTGCCAGCAGCTTGGGGGCAGGGGGCGCGTTTGGTGAAGCTTTCTTT
CASSLGAGGAFGEAFF
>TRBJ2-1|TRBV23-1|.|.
TGCGCCAGCAGTCAAACCCGCTATGACAATGAGCAGTTCTTC
CASSQTRYDNEQFF
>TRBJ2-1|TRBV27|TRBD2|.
TGTGCCAGCAGCCCCGAAAGCGGGAGTATTAATGAGCAGTTCTTC
CASSPESGSINEQFF
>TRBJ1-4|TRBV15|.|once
TGTGCCACCAGCAGGGGTCACCAGGCTGAAAAACTGTTTTTT
CATSRGHQAEKLFF
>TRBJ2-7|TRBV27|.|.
TGTGCCAGCACTCGTGACGAGCAGTACTTC
CASTRDEQYF
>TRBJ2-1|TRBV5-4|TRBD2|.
TGTGCCGTAGGGGGACTAGCGGGGGATGAGCAGTTCTTC
CAVGGLAGDEQFF
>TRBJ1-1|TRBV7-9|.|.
TGTGCCAGCAGCTTAGGTCTTTCGGGGGGCTTCACTGAAGCTTTCTTT
CASSLGLSGGFTEAFF
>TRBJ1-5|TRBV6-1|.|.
TGTGCCAGCAGTGGAGGGCGTGTCAATCAGCCCCAGCATTTT
CASSGGRVNQPQHF
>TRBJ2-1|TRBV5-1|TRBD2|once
TGCGCCAGCAGCTTGCTCGCTAGCGGTTACAATGAGCAGTTCTTC
CASSLLASGYNEQFF
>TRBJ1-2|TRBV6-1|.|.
TGTGCCAGCAGTGAATCGGGGGGGCGGCCCTATGGCTACACCTTC
CASSESGGRPYGYTF
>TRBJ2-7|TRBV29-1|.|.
TGCAGCGTTGAAGAAGAAAACTACGAGCAGTACTTC
CSVEEENYEQYF
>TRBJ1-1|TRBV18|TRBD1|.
TGTGCCAGCTCACAAAGACAGGGGGCGAAGAACACTGAAGCTTTCTTT
CASSQRQGAKNTEAFF
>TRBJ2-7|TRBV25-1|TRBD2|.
TGTGCCACCTCCCTAGCGGGAGTTAGCGACAAGTACTTC
CATSLAGVSDKYF
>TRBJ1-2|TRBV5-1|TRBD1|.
TGCGCCAGCAGCTTGGGGCAGGGGGTTACCTATGGCTACACCTTC
CASSLGQGVTYGYTF
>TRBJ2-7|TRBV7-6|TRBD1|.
TGTGCCAGCAGCTCCTCGGGACAGGGCCACGAGCAGTACTTC
CASSSSGQGHEQYF
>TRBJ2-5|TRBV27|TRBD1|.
TGTGCCAGCAGTTTACGGGGACAGGCCTACCAAGAGACCCAGTACTTC
CASSLRGQAYQETQYF
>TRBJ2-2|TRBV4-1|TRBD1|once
TGCGCCAGCAGCCAAGGACAGGGAATGCCCGGGGAGCTGTTTTTT
CASSQGQGMPGELFF
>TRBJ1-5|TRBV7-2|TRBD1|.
TGTGCCAGCAGCCCCACGGACAGGGGTATAAGTCAGCCCCAGCATTTT
CASSPTDRGISQPQHF
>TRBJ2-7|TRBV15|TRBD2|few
TGTGCCACCAGCAGAGGATTAGGACTAGCGGACTACGAGCAGTACTTC
CATSRGLGLADYEQYF
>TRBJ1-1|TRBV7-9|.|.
TGTGCCAGCAGCTTAGCGGGACTTATGAACACTGAAGCTTTCTTT
CASSLAGLMNTEAFF
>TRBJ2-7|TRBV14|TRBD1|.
TGTGCCAGCAGCCTAACGACGGACAGGGGGGCGTACGAGCAGTACTTC
CASSLTTDRGAYEQYF
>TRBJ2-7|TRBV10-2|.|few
TGCGCCAGCAGGGGGACTTCCTCCTACGAGCAGTACTTC
CASRGTSSYEQYF
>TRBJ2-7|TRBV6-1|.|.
TGTGCCAGCAGACGGACAGTCCTGAGCTCCTACGAGCAGTACTTC
CASRRTVLSSYEQYF
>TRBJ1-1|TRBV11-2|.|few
TGTGCCAGCAGCTTAGAGGCCAACACTGAAGCTTTCTTT
CASSLEANTEAFF
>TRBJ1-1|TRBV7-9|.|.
TGTTCCAGCACCCGTCGTGAGGGCGCTGAAGCTTTCTTT
CSSTRREGAEAFF
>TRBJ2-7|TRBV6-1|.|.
TGTGCCAGCAGCGACAACCCCTACGAGCAGTACTTC
CASSDNPYEQYF
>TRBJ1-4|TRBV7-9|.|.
TGTGCCAGCAGTGATCCGGACATCTATGAAAAACTGTTTTTT
CASSDPDIYEKLFF
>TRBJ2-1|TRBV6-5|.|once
TGTGCCAGCAGTTACTCTGGGGGAGGATCCTACAATGAGCAGTTCTTC
CASSYSGGGSYNEQFF
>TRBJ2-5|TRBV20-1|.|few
TGCAGTGCTAGTCGTGAAGAGACCCAGTACTTC
CSASREETQYF
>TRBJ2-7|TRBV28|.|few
TGTGCCAGCAGATCCTTATCCGGGACACCCTCCTACGAGCAGTACTTC
CASRSLSGTPSYEQYF